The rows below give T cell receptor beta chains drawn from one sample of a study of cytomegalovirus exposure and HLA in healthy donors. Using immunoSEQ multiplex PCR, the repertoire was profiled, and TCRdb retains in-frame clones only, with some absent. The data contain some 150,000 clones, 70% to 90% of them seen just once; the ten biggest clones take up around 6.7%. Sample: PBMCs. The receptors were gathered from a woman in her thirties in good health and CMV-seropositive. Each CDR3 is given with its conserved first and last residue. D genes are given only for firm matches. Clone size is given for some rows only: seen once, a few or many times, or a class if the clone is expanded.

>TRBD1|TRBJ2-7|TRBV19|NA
CASNSDRGTYEQYF
TGTGCCAGTAATTCGGACAGGGGGACCTACGAGCAGTACTTC
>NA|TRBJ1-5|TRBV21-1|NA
CASSKEGGGGVPQHF
TGTGCCAGCAGCAAAGAGGGGGGCGGGGGGGTGCCCCAGCATTTT
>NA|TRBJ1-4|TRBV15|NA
CATRSQVNEKLFF
TGTGCCACCAGGTCACAGGTGAATGAAAAACTGTTTTTT
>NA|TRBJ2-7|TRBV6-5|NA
CASSSTSREQYF
TGTGCCAGCAGTTCGACATCTCGAGAGCAGTACTTC
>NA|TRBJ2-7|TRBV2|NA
CASNTAPYEQYF
TGTGCCAGCAACACAGCCCCCTACGAGCAGTACTTC
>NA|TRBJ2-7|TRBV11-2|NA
CASRSFQGLPYEQYF
TGTGCCAGCAGATCCTTTCAGGGTCTACCCTACGAGCAGTACTTC
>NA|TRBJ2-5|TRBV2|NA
CASSEAPGGTTETQYF
TGTGCCAGCAGTGAAGCACCGGGCGGGACCACGGAGACCCAGTACTTC
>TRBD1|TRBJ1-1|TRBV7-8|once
CASSPWTGRTVEEAFF
TGTGCCAGCAGCCCTTGGACAGGGAGGACGGTCGAAGAAGCTTTCTTT
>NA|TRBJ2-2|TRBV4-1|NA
CATQEGIFGNTGELFF
TGCGCCACCCAGGAGGGGATTTTTGGGAACACCGGGGAGCTGTTTTTT
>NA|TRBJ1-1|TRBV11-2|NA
CASSRLGRGNTEAFF
TGTGCCAGCAGTAGACTCGGGAGGGGTAACACTGAAGCTTTCTTT
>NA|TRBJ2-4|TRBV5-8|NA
CASSSLISYLNIQYF
TGTGCCAGCAGCTCCTTGATATCCTATTTGAACATTCAGTACTTC
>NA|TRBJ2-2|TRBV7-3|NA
CASRPSRDTGELFF
TGTGCCAGCAGGCCATCCAGGGACACCGGGGAGCTGTTTTTT
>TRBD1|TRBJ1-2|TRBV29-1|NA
CSVDPGGYYGYTF
TGCAGCGTTGATCCAGGGGGCTACTATGGCTACACCTTC
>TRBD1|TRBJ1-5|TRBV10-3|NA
CAISASGGLNQPQHF
TGTGCCATCAGCGCCTCAGGGGGGCTCAATCAGCCCCAGCATTTT
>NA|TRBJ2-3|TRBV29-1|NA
CSAITPGGTDTQYF
TGCAGCGCGATAACTCCGGGGGGCACAGATACGCAGTATTTT
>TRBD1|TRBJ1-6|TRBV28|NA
CASSGIQGAFNSPLHF
TGTGCCAGCAGTGGAATACAGGGGGCGTTTAATTCACCCCTCCACTTT
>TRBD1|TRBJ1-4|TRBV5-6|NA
CASSQTGEVAANEKLFF
TGTGCCAGCAGCCAAACAGGGGAGGTCGCGGCTAATGAAAAACTGTTTTTT
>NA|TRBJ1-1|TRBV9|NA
CASSVHSLNTEAFF
TGTGCCAGCAGCGTACACAGTTTGAACACTGAAGCTTTCTTT
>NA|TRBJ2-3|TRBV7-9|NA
CASTQTQGGDTQYF
TGTGCCAGCACCCAAACCCAGGGTGGGGATACGCAGTATTTT
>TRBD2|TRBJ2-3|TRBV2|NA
CASSPGLASDTQYF
TGTGCCAGCAGCCCGGGACTAGCGTCGGATACGCAGTATTTT
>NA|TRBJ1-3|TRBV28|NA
CASSSPLSGNTIYF
TGTGCCAGCAGTTCCCCCCTCTCTGGAAACACCATATATTTT
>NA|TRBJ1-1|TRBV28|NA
CASSLTSGLNTEAFF
TGTGCCAGCAGTCTCACCTCGGGTTTGAACACTGAAGCTTTCTTT
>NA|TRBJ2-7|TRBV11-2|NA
CASRHPTYKGHHYEQYF
TGTGCCAGCAGGCACCCAACCTACAAAGGACACCACTACGAGCAGTACTTC
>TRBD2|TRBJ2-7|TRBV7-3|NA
CASSYSGGAGEQYF
TGTGCCAGCAGCTATAGCGGGGGGGCAGGTGAGCAGTACTTC
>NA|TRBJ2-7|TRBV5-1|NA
CASSVGGLPQAYEQYF
TGCGCCAGCAGCGTCGGGGGACTCCCACAAGCCTACGAGCAGTACTTC
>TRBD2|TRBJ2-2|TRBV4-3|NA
CASSQEGSGLATNTGELFF
TGCGCCAGCAGCCAAGAAGGCTCGGGACTAGCGACGAACACCGGGGAGCTGTTTTTT
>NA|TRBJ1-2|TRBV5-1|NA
CASSLGETDSINYGYTF
TGCGCCAGCAGCTTGGGCGAGACAGACTCTATTAACTATGGCTACACCTTC
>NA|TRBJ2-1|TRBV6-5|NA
CASSYGRETYNEQFF
TGTGCCAGCAGTTATGGACGGGAAACCTACAATGAGCAGTTCTTC
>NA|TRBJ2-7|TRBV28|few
CASSLSDNSYEQYF
TGTGCCAGCAGTTTATCGGACAACTCCTACGAGCAGTACTTC
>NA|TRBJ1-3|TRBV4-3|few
CASSHRLGPGNTIYF
TGCGCCAGCAGCCACCGATTGGGGCCCGGAAACACCATATATTTT
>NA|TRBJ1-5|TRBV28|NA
CASSFSGRGTQPQHF
TGTGCCAGCAGTTTTTCGGGCAGGGGAACTCAGCCCCAGCATTTT
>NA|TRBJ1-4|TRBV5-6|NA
CASSFRIGQPLNEKLFF
TGTGCCAGCAGCTTTCGCATCGGACAGCCCCTTAATGAAAAACTGTTTTTT
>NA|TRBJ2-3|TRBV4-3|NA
CASSQDHRGGTDTQYF
TGCGCCAGCAGCCAAGATCATCGGGGAGGCACAGATACGCAGTATTTT
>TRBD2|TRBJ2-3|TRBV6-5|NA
CASQYRGGVPDTQYF
TGTGCCAGCCAATATCGGGGGGGCGTCCCAGATACGCAGTATTTT
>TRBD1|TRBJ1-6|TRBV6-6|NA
CASSIGDRGSPLHF
TGTGCCAGCAGTATTGGGGACAGGGGTTCACCCCTCCACTTT
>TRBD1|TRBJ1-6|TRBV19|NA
CASSIYSSQGEFSPLHF
TGTGCCAGTAGTATATACTCAAGCCAGGGGGAGTTTTCACCCCTCCACTTT
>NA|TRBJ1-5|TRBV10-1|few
CARNSGTRYGRCNQPQHF
TGCGCCAGAAATTCCGGTACGAGGTATGGTAGGTGCAATCAGCCCCAGCATTTT
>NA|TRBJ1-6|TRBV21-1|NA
CASPGGANSPLHF
TGTGCCAGCCCTGGGGGCGCGAATTCACCCCTCCACTTT
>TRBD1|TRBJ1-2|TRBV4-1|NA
CASSQVMGVEGARYGYTF
TGCGCCAGCAGCCAAGTTATGGGGGTGGAGGGGGCGCGCTATGGCTACACCTTC
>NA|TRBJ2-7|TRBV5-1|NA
CASSSSTGSYEQYF
TGCGCCAGCAGCTCGAGTACAGGGTCCTACGAGCAGTACTTC
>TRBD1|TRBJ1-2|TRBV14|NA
CASSQGQGYGYTF
TGTGCCAGCAGCCAGGGACAGGGCTATGGCTACACCTTC
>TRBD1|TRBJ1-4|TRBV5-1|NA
CASSLTGGTNEKLFF
TGCGCCAGCAGCTTGACAGGGGGAACTAATGAAAAACTGTTTTTT
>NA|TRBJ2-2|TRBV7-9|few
CASSRTAGVELFF
TGTGCCAGCAGCCGGACCGCCGGGGTGGAGCTGTTTTTT
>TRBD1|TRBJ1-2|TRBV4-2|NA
CASSQGQGLGYGYTF
TGTGCCAGCAGCCAAGGACAGGGGCTCGGCTATGGCTACACCTTC
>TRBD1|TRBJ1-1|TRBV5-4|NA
CASSLAGQGAATEAFF
TGTGCCAGCAGCTTGGCGGGACAGGGGGCGGCCACTGAAGCTTTCTTT
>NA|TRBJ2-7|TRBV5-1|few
CASSLDTATYEQYF
TGCGCCAGCAGCTTGGACACGGCGACTTACGAGCAGTACTTC
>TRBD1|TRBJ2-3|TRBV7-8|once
CASSYRTGYTDTQYF
TGTGCCAGCAGCTACCGGACAGGGTACACAGATACGCAGTATTTT
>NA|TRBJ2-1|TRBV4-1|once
CASSQDLEAFEKNEQFF
TGCGCCAGCAGCCAAGATCTTGAGGCGTTCGAAAAGAATGAGCAGTTCTTC
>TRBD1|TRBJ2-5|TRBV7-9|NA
CASSPRDRGRQETQYF
TGTGCCAGCAGCCCCCGGGACAGGGGGCGGCAAGAGACCCAGTACTTC